The TCR beta chain under discussion was sequenced for a study of T cell changes during pregnancy in multiple sclerosis (dated by TCRdb to about 2019). For the wider study: Changes in the T cell repertoire over the course of pregnancy were examined in this study in women with multiple sclerosis.

The method behind the library was the immunoSEQ multiplex PCR assay. As stored in TCRdb, this immuneACCESS dataset retains in-frame rearrangements with V and J assigned. A fraction of the clones does not appear; measured against another copy, unresolved V genes explain less than half of the discrepancy, and the remainder lacks a known reason. For this sample there are about 55,000 clones; around 94% appear just once. The ten largest clones take up 3% to 3.5% of the sample. CDR1 SGHRS and CDR2 YFSETQ are derived from the germline V gene. Trimmed from V: 4 bases; trimmed from J: 4 bases; junction bases lacking a gene match: 3. CDR3 length: 14 amino acids, cysteine to phenylalanine. Only CDR3 DNA remains: 42 bases, in frame from the first base. With respect to this clone: Its antigen is unknown. Base qualities are not at hand, and no much larger clone is one base apart. Other DNA sequences in this sample translate to the same CDR3.

The sequence was obtained from a female donor with multiple sclerosis, enrolled in a pregnancy study. This chain is built from TRBV5-1 and TRBJ2-7, with TRBD1 matching 12 junction bases. The input for sequencing was CD8+ T cells from peripheral blood mononuclear cells, taken in the third trimester of pregnancy. The DNA reads as follows: TGCGCCAGCAGCATGGGACAGGGGGCGTACGAGCAGTACTTC. Its translation is CASSMGQGAYEQYF.